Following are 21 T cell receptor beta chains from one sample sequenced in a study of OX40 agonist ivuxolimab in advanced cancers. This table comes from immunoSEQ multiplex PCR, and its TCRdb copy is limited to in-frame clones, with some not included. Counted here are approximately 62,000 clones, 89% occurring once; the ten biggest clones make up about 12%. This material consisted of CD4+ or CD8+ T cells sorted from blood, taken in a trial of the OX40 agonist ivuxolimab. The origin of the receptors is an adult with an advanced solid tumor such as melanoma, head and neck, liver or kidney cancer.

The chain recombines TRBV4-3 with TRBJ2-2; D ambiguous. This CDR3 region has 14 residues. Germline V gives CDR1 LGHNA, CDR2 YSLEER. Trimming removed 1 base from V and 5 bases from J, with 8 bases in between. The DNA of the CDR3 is TGCGCCAGCAGCCAAGGAAAATATACCGGGGAGCTGTTTTTT. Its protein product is CASSQGKYTGELFF.

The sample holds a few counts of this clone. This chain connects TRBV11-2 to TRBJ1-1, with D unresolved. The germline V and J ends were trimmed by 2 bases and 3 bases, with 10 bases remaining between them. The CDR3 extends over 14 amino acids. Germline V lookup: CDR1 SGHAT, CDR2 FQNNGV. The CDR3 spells CASSLRHGDTEAFF. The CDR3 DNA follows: TGTGCCAGCAGCTTAAGACACGGGGACACTGAAGCTTTCTTT.

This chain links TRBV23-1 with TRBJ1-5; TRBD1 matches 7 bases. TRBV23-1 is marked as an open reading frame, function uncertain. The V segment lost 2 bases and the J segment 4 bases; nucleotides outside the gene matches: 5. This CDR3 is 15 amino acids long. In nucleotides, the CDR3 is TGCGCCAGCAGTCAAAACAGGGGAGGAAATCAGCCCCAGCATTTT. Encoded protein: CASSQNRGGNQPQHF.

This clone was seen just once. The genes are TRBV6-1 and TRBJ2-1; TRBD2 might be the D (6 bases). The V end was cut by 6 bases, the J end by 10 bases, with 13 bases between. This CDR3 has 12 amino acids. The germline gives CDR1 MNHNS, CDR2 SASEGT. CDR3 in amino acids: CASSDGGLEQFF. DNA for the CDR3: TGTGCCAGCAGCGACGGGGGTCTGGAGCAGTTCTTC.

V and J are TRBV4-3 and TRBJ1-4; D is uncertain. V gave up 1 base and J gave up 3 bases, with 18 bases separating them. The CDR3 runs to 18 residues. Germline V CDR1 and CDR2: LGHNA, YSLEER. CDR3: CASSQGLREGRANEKLFF. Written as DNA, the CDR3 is TGCGCCAGCAGCCAAGGTCTTAGGGAAGGGCGGGCTAATGAAAAACTGTTTTTT.

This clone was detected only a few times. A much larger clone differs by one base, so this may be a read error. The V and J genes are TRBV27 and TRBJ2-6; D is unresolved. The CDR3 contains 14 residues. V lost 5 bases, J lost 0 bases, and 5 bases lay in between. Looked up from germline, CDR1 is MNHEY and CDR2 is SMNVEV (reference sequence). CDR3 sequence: CASSDDSGANVLTF. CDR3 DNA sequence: TGTGCCAGCAGTGACGACTCTGGGGCCAACGTCCTGACTTTC.

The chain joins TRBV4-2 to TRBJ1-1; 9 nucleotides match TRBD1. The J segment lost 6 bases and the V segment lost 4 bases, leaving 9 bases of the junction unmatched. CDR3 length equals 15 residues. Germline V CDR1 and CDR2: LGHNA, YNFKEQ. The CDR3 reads CASSLTGTGSAEAFF. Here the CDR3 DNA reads TGTGCCAGCAGCCTCACCGGGACAGGGTCGGCTGAAGCTTTCTTT.

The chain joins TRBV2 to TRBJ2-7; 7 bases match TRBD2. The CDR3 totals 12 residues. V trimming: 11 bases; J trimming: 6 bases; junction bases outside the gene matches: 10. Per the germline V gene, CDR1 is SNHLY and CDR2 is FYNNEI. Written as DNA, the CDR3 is TGTGCCTTGGGGAGGGAGCTAGGCGAGCAGTACGTC. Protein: CALGRELGEQYV.

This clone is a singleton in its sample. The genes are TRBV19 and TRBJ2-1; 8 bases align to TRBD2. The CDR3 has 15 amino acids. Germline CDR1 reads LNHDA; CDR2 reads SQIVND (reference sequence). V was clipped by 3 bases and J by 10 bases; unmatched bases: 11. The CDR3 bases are TGTGCCAGTAGTATTTCCGGACTAGCCCGGGGAGAGCAGTTCTTC. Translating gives CASSISGLARGEQFF.

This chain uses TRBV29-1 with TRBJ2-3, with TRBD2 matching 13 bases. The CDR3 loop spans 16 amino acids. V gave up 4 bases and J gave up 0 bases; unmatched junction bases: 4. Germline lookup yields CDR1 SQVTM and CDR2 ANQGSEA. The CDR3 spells CSVVKLAGGSTDTQYF. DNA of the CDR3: TGCAGCGTTGTAAAACTAGCGGGAGGGAGCACAGATACGCAGTATTTT.

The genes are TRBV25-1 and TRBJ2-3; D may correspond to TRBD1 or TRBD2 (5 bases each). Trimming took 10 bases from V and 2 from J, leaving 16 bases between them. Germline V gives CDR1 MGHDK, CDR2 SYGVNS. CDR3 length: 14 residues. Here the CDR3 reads CATQGPYDTDTQYF. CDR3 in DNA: TGTGCCACGCAGGGACCCTACGACACAGATACGCAGTATTTT.

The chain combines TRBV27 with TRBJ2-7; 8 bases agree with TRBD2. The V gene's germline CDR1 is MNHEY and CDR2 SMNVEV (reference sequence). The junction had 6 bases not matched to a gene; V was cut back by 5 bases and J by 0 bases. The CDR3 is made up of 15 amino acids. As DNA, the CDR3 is TGTGCCAGCAGTGTCTATAGCGGGGTCTCCTACGAGCAGTACTTC. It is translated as CASSVYSGVSYEQYF.

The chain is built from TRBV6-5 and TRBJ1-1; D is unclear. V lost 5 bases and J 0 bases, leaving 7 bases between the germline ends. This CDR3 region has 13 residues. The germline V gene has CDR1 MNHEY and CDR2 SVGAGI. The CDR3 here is CASSGEMNTEAFF. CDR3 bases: TGTGCCAGCAGTGGGGAAATGAACACTGAAGCTTTCTTT.

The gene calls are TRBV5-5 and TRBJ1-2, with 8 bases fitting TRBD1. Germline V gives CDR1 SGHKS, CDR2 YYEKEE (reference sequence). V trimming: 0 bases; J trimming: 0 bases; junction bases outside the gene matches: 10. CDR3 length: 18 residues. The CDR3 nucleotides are TGTGCCAGCAGCTTGGATACAGGGGGAATGATAACTAACTATGGCTACACCTTC. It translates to CASSLDTGGMITNYGYTF.

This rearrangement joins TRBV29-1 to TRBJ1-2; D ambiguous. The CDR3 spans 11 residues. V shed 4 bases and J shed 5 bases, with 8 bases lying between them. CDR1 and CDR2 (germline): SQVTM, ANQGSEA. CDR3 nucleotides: TGCAGCGTTGTACTGGAGTATGGCTACACCTTC. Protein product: CSVVLEYGYTF.

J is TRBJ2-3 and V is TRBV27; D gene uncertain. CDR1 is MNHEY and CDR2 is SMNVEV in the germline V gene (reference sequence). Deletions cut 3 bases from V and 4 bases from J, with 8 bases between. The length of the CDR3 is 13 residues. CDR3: CASSLARPDTQYF. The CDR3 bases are TGTGCCAGCAGTTTGGCGAGGCCAGATACGCAGTATTTT.

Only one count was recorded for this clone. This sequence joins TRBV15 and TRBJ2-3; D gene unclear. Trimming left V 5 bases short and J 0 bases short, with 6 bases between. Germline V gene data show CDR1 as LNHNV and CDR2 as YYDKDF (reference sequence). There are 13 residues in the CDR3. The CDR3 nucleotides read TGTGCCACCAGCCCACGTAGCACAGATACGCAGTATTTT. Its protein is CATSPRSTDTQYF.

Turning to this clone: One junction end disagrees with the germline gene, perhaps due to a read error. CDR3 sequence (DNA): TGTGCTAGCAGCTTAGGGGACAGCCTCACAGATACGCAGTATTTT. Protein: CASSLGDSLTDTQYF. The V and J genes are TRBV7-7 and TRBJ2-3; 7 bases match TRBD1. Germline lookup yields CDR1 SSHAT and CDR2 FNYEAQ (reference sequence). CDR3 length: 15 amino acids. The complete variable domain, with remaining parts taken from reference TRBV7-7 and TRBJ2-3, reads GAGVSQSPRYKVTKRGQDVTLRCDPISSHATLYWYQQALGQGPEFLTYFNYEAQPDKSGLPSDRFSAERPEGSISTLTIQRTEQRDSAMYRCASSLGDSLTDTQYFGPGTRLTVL.

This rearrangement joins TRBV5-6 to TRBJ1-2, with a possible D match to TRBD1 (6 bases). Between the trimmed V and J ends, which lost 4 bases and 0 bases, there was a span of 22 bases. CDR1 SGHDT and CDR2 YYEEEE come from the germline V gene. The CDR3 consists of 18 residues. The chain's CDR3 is CASSPSYRVRKANYGYTF. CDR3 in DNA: TGTGCCAGCAGCCCCTCCTACAGGGTCCGAAAAGCTAACTATGGCTACACCTTC. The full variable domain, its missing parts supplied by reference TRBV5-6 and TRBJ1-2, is DAGVTQSPTHLIKTRGQQVTLRCSPKSGHDTVSWYQQALGQGPQFIFQYYEEEERQRGNFPDRFSGHQFPNYSSELNVNALLLGDSALYLCASSPSYRVRKANYGYTFGSGTRLTVV.

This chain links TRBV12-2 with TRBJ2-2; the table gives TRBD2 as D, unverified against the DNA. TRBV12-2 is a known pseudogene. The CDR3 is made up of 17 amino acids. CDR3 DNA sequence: TGTGCAAGTCGCTTAGCGGCGGTTCTGGTCGACACCGGGGAGCTGTTTTTT. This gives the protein CASRLAAVLVDTGELFF.

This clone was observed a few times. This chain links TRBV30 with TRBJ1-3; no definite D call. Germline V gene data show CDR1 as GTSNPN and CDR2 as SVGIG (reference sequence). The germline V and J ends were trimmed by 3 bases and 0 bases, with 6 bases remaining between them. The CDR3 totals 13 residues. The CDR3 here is CAWRTSSGNTIYF. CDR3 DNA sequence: TGTGCCTGGAGAACCTCCTCTGGAAACACCATATATTTT.